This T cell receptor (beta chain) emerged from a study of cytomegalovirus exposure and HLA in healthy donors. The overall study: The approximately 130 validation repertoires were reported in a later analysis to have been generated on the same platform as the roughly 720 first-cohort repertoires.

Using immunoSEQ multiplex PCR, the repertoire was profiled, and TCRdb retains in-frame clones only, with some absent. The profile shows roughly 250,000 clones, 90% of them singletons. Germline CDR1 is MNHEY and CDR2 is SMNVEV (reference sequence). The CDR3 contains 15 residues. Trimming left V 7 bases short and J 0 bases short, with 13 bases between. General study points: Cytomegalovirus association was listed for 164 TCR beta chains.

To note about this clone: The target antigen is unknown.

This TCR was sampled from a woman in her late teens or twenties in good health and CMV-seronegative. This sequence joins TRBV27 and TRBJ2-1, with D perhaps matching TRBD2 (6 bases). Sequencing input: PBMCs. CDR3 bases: TGTGCCAGCAACTCGGAGGGCAACTCCTACAATGAGCAGTTCTTC. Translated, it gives CASNSEGNSYNEQFF.